A selection of T cell receptor beta chains follows, all from one sample in a study of cytomegalovirus exposure and HLA in healthy donors. Assay: immunoSEQ multiplex PCR; the TCRdb copy retains only in-frame clones and omits some. The top ten hold about 10% of the sample, which has more than 100,000 clones, under 90% seen once. The sequencing input was PBMCs. Every receptor here comes from a female donor in good health and CMV-seropositive. The CDR3 runs from the conserved cysteine through the conserved F or W. D genes are given only for firm matches. Clone size is not always given. Where it is, it says once, few, many or a class for expanded clones.

d_call,v_call,j_call,clone_size,cdr3_nt,cdr3_aa
.,TRBV18,TRBJ2-1,.,TGTGCCAGCTCCCTCGGGCAGGGTATAGTCTATGAGCAGTTCTTC,CASSLGQGIVYEQFF
.,TRBV5-1,TRBJ1-4,few,TGCGCCAGCAGCGCCGACAGTACGGATGAAAAACTGTTTTTT,CASSADSTDEKLFF
.,TRBV4-2,TRBJ1-4,.,TGTGCCAGCAGCCAAGCTGTGAGAGAAAAACTGTTTTTT,CASSQAVREKLFF
.,TRBV4-2,TRBJ1-6,.,TGTGCCAGCAGCCAAGAGGACTCGGGCTATAATTCACCCCTCCACTTT,CASSQEDSGYNSPLHF
TRBD2,TRBV19,TRBJ2-1,.,TGTGCCAGTAGTATATTTAGCGGGGGGTACAATGAGCAGTTCTTC,CASSIFSGGYNEQFF
.,TRBV6-1,TRBJ2-7,.,TGTGCCAGCTACACAGAAACCTTCTACGAGCAGTACTTC,CASYTETFYEQYF
TRBD1,TRBV7-9,TRBJ1-1,.,TGTGCCAGCAGCTCCCCACGACAGGGGCGGAACACTGAAGCTTTCTTT,CASSSPRQGRNTEAFF
.,TRBV2,TRBJ1-6,once,TGTGCCAGCATGACTGAGAGCTCCTATAATTCACCCCTCCACTTT,CASMTESSYNSPLHF
TRBD2,TRBV28,TRBJ2-1,.,TGTGCCAGCAGAGCGGGGGGGCCAGTTAATGAGCAGTTCTTC,CASRAGGPVNEQFF
.,TRBV5-4,TRBJ2-1,.,TGTGCCAGCAGTGGGCCTTTAGGTGGTGAGCAGTTCTTC,CASSGPLGGEQFF
TRBD1,TRBV4-1,TRBJ2-1,.,TGCGCCAGCAGCCGGACAGGGGGCCCCTACAATGAGCAGTTCTTC,CASSRTGGPYNEQFF
TRBD2,TRBV9,TRBJ2-1,.,TGTGCCAGCAGCGTAGGTATCGCGGGGGGGGACGATGAGCAGTTCTTC,CASSVGIAGGDDEQFF
.,TRBV7-2,TRBJ2-3,.,TGTGCCAGCAGCTTAGACGGGGACTCCTATACGCAGTATTTT,CASSLDGDSYTQYF
.,TRBV19,TRBJ2-7,.,TGTGCCAGTAGTCCGTCAGGGGCTAGGTACGAGCAGTACTTC,CASSPSGARYEQYF
.,TRBV28,TRBJ1-6,.,TGTGCCAGCACGGGCCCAACGGGGTCACCCCTCCACTTT,CASTGPTGSPLHF
.,TRBV6-5,TRBJ2-3,.,TGTGCCAGCAGTTACTCTGCGGGCGGCACAGATACGCAGTATTTT,CASSYSAGGTDTQYF